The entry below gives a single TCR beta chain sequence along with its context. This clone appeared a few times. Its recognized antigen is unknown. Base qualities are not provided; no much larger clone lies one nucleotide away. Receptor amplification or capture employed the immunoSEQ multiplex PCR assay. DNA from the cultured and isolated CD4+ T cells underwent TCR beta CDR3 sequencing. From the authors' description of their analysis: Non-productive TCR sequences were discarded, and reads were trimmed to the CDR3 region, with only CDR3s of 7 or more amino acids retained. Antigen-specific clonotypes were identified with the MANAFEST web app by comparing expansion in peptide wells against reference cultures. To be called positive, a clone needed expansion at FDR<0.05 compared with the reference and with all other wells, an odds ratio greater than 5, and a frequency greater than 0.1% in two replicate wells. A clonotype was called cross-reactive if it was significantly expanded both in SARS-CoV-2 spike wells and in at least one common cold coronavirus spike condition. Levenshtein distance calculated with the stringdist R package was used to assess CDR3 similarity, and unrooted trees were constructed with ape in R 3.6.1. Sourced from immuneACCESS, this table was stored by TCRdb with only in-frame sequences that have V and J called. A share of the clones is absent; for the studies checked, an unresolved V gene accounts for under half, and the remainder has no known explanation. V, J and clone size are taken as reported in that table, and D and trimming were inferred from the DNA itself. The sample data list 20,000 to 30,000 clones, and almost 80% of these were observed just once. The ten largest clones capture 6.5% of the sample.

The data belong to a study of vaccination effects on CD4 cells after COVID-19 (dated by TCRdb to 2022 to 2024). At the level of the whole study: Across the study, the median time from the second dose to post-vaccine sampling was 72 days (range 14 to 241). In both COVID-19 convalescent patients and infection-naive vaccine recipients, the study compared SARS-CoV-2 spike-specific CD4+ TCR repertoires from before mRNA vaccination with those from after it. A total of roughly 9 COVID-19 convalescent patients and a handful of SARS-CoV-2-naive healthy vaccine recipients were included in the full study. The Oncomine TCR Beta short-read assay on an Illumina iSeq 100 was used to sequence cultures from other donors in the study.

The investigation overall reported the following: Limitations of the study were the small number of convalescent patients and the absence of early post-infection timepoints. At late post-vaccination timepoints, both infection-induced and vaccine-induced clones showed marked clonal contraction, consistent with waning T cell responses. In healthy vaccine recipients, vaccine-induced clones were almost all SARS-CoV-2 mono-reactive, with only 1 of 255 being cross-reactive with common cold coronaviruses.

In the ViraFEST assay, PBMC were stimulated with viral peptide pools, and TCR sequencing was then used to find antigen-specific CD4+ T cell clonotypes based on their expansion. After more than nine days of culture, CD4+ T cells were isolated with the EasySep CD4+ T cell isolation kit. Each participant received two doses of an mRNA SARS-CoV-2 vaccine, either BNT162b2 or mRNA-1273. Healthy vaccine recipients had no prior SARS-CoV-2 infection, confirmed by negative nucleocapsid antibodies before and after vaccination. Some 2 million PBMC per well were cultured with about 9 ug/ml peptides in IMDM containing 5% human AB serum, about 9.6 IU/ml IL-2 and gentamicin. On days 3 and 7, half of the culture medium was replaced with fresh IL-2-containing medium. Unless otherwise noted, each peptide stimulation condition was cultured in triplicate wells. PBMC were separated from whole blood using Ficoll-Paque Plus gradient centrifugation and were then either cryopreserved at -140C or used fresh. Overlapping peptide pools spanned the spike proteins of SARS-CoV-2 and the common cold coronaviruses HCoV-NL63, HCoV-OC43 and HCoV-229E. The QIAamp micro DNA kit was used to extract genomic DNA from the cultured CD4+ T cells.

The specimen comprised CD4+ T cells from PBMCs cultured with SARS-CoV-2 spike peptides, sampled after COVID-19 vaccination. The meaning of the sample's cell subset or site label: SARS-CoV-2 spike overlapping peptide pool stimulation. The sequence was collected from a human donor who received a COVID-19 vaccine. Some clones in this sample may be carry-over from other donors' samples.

The CDR3 region reads CASSLTLNYGYTF. DNA sequence: TGTGCCAGCAGTTTAACTTTAAACTATGGCTACACCTTC. The chain joins TRBV28 to TRBJ1-2; the D gene assignment is ambiguous. The junction carries 6 bases between V and J, which are trimmed by 2 bases and 2 bases respectively. The CDR3 sequence holds 13 residues, the cysteine and phenylalanine included. Solely the CDR3 DNA is kept, with 39 bases framed from the first base. CDR1 and CDR2 are drawn from the germline V gene: MDHEN, SYDVKM.